Listed here are 27 T cell receptor beta chains from one sample, sequenced in a study of T cell changes during pregnancy in multiple sclerosis (dated by TCRdb to the late 2010s). The library was produced with the immunoSEQ multiplex PCR assay. TCRdb's version of the immuneACCESS table is confined to in-frame rearrangements and falls short of the full clone set. An unresolved V gene accounts for under half of the shortfall where checked; the remainder is of unknown origin. Within this sample are about 87,000 clones, with 93% of them counted one time only. Around 1.4% of the sample lies in the top ten. Material: peripheral blood, obtained in the third trimester of pregnancy. Receptor source: a female donor in good health, enrolled as a control in a pregnancy study.

V gene TRBV6-1 combines with J gene TRBJ2-7; D not resolved. Germline values: CDR1 MNHNS, CDR2 SASEGT. CDR3 length: 14 amino acids. The germline V and J ends were trimmed by 4 bases and 0 bases, with 10 bases remaining between them. The CDR3, as DNA: TGTGCCAGCAGTGTAGACTTGACCTCCTACGAGCAGTACTTC. Its protein is CASSVDLTSYEQYF.

This clone was counted once. V gene TRBV27 combines with J gene TRBJ1-1, with a tentative D call TRBD1 (5 bases). The germline V and J ends were trimmed by 5 bases and 5 bases, with 15 bases remaining between them. Germline values: CDR1 MNHEY, CDR2 SMNVEV (reference sequence). The CDR3 covers 14 residues. This CDR3 is CASSVDRLGTEAFF. The CDR3, as DNA: TGTGCCAGCAGTGTTGACAGACTCGGGACTGAAGCTTTCTTT.

This clone appeared a single time. The V call is TRBV7-7, the J call TRBJ1-5; tentatively, D is TRBD1 (6 bases). CDR3 length: 18 residues. Trimming took 2 bases from V and 6 from J, leaving 23 bases between them. Germline values: CDR1 SSHAT, CDR2 FNYEAQ (reference sequence). The CDR3 DNA reads TGTGCCAGCAGCTTATCGGCAGGGGTTGGAGTATCGGTTCAGCCCCAGCATTTT. It translates to CASSLSAGVGVSVQPQHF.

The chain combines TRBV28 with TRBJ2-3; TRBD1 agrees at 7 bases. V gave up 6 bases and J gave up 4 bases; unmatched junction bases: 7. CDR3 length: 14 amino acids. Germline lookup yields CDR1 MDHEN and CDR2 SYDVKM. In DNA, the CDR3 is TGTGCCAGCAGCTCGGGACAGCTTTCAGATACGCAGTATTTT. It is translated as CASSSGQLSDTQYF.

The chain is built from TRBV5-6 and TRBJ2-1; 7 positions match TRBD1. The CDR3 totals 16 residues. Germline assignment: CDR1 SGHDT and CDR2 YYEEEE. J lost 7 bases, V lost 2 bases, and 12 bases had no gene match. The CDR3 DNA reads TGTGCCAGCAGCTTAAGTAAACAGGGGTATTGGAATGAGCAGTTCTTC. This translates into CASSLSKQGYWNEQFF.

In DNA, the CDR3 is TGTGCCAGCAGTCTAACCGGGACTAGCGGGAGGGTTTTTATTGAGCAGTACTTC. Translating it yields CASSLTGTSGRVFIEQYF. The chain combines TRBV27 with TRBJ2-7, with TRBD2 matching over 16 bases. Per the germline V gene, CDR1 is MNHEY and CDR2 is SMNVEV (reference sequence). CDR3 size: 18 residues. The trim removed 5 bases at V and 7 bases at J, leaving 14 bases unmatched.

The J gene is TRBJ2-5, the V gene TRBV7-9; 12 bases fit TRBD2. The trim removed 5 bases at V and 1 base at J, leaving 5 bases unmatched. The CDR3 covers 16 residues. CDR1 and CDR2 from the germline V gene are SEHNR and FQNEAQ (reference sequence). As DNA, the CDR3 is TGTGCCAGCAGCCCGACTAGCGGGAGAGGCCAAGAGACCCAGTACTTC. It encodes CASSPTSGRGQETQYF.

The genes are TRBV5-1 and TRBJ2-3; 9 nucleotides agree with TRBD2. The CDR3 is made up of 15 amino acids. J lost 3 bases, V lost 0 bases, and 2 bases had no gene match. The V gene's germline CDR1 is SGHRS and CDR2 YFSETQ. CDR3 DNA: TGCGCCAGCAGCTTGGGACTAGCGGCGACAGATACGCAGTATTTT. Translation: CASSLGLAATDTQYF.

The rearrangement uses TRBV5-6 and TRBJ1-5; TRBD1 might be the D (6 bases). V was shortened by 1 base and J by 0 bases, with 8 bases between the two germline ends. The CDR3 has 15 amino acids. CDR1 is SGHDT and CDR2 is YYEEEE in the germline V gene. The DNA for the CDR3 is TGTGCCAGCAGCTTGACAGGGTATAGCAATCAGCCCCAGCATTTT. Its translation: CASSLTGYSNQPQHF.

The chain uses TRBV5-6 and TRBJ1-5; no firm D call. Per the germline V gene, CDR1 is SGHDT and CDR2 is YYEEEE. V shed 1 base and J shed 10 bases, with 18 bases lying between them. The CDR3 length is 15 residues. CDR3 DNA: TGTGCCAGCAGCTTGCGTAGCCAAGGGAGCGCCCCCCAGCATTTT. It codes for CASSLRSQGSAPQHF.

This sequence joins TRBV5-1 and TRBJ2-3; D gene unclear. Trimming removed 6 bases from V and 0 bases from J, with 11 bases in between. The CDR3 totals 14 residues. Per the germline V gene, CDR1 is SGHRS and CDR2 is YFSETQ. DNA for the CDR3: TGCGCCAGCAAGGCCGACATAAGCACAGATACGCAGTATTTT. Translating it yields CASKADISTDTQYF.

This clone came up once. The V and J genes are TRBV5-4 and TRBJ2-5, with TRBD1 matching 7 bases. Germline loops: CDR1 SGHNT, CDR2 YYREEE (reference sequence). With V trimmed by 3 bases and J by 2 bases, 4 bases remained unmatched. This CDR3 is built from 14 residues. The CDR3 is CASSSGQTQETQYF. The DNA of the CDR3 is TGTGCCAGCAGCTCGGGACAGACGCAAGAGACCCAGTACTTC.

V is TRBV19 and J is TRBJ2-1; D remains ambiguous. The CDR3 consists of 15 residues. The V end was cut by 1 base, the J end by 0 bases, with 7 bases between. Germline lookup yields CDR1 LNHDA and CDR2 SQIVND (reference sequence). CDR3 nucleotide sequence: TGTGCCAGTAGTATAGGAGAGAGCTCCTACAATGAGCAGTTCTTC. Its protein product is CASSIGESSYNEQFF.

The chain links TRBV21-1 to TRBJ2-7; the table's D call, TRBD1, has no DNA check behind it. TRBV21-1 is tagged as a pseudogene. The CDR3 is made up of 19 amino acids. CDR3 coding DNA: TGTGCCAGCAGCAAAACCCCCCCGCTTCTACAGCCTCCTCCTGGCGAGCAGTACTTC. Translated, it gives CASSKTPPLLQPPPGEQYF.

The chain couples TRBV29-1 to TRBJ2-3; TRBD1 matches at 12 bases. CDR1 SQVTM and CDR2 ANQGSEA come from the germline V gene. After removal of 5 bases from V and 4 bases from J, the junction contained 10 bases not matched to a gene. The CDR3 extends over 16 amino acids. In nucleotides, the CDR3 is TGCAGCGTTCGGGGACAGGGGGCTAGCCCCCCAGATACGCAGTATTTT. It codes for CSVRGQGASPPDTQYF.

This sequence joins TRBV27 and TRBJ2-1; a possible D gene is TRBD1 (7 bases). CDR1 is MNHEY, CDR2 SMNVEV, per germline (reference sequence). V shed 3 bases and J shed 2 bases, with 14 bases lying between them. CDR3 length: 16 residues. The CDR3 sequence is CASSFSQGEAYNEQFF. In DNA, the CDR3 is TGTGCCAGCAGTTTTTCTCAGGGGGAGGCCTACAATGAGCAGTTCTTC.

This sequence joins TRBV6-5 and TRBJ2-7; a possible D gene is TRBD2 (5 bases). Germline V gives CDR1 MNHEY, CDR2 SVGAGI. The V and J ends lost 8 bases and 3 bases respectively, with 17 bases between them. This CDR3 is 14 amino acids long. The CDR3 sequence is CASSLQRVSYEQYF. The CDR3 DNA sequence: TGTGCCAGCTCGCTGCAGAGGGTTAGCTACGAGCAGTACTTC.

The rearrangement joins TRBV7-2 to TRBJ2-5, with 8 positions matching TRBD2. J lost 5 bases, V lost 4 bases, and 15 bases had no gene match. This CDR3 is built from 17 residues. The V gene's germline CDR1 is SGHTA and CDR2 FQGNSA. This CDR3 is CASSSPGGGEWGETQYF. In nucleotides, the CDR3 is TGTGCCAGCAGCTCCCCGGGAGGGGGGGAATGGGGGGAGACCCAGTACTTC.

The J gene is TRBJ2-5, the V gene TRBV5-1; D unclear. Germline CDR1 SGHRS, CDR2 YFSETQ. Between the trimmed V and J ends, which lost 4 bases and 3 bases, there was a span of 13 bases. This CDR3 has 14 amino acids. CDR3 nucleotides: TGCGCCAGCAGCACGCAGACAAAGGAAGAGACCCAGTACTTC. This encodes CASSTQTKEETQYF.

The CDR3 sequence is CASSLGTGGSGANVLTF. CDR3 DNA sequence: TGTGCCAGCAGTTTGGGGACAGGGGGCTCTGGGGCCAACGTCCTGACTTTC. This sequence joins TRBV27 and TRBJ2-6; 11 bases are a match to TRBD1. Germline V gene sequence: CDR1 MNHEY, CDR2 SMNVEV (reference sequence). V lost 3 bases to trimming and J lost 0 bases; unmatched junction nucleotides: 1. The CDR3 is made up of 17 amino acids.

The genes are TRBV10-3 and TRBJ1-5, with unresolved D. Germline values: CDR1 ENHRY, CDR2 SYGVKD. V shed 10 bases and J shed 4 bases, with 14 bases lying between them. This CDR3 spans 13 amino acids. The DNA for the CDR3 is TGTGCCACCGCCCCCGGGTTGAATCAGCCCCAGCATTTT. This encodes CATAPGLNQPQHF.

This chain joins TRBV5-1 and TRBJ2-5; 9 bases are shared with TRBD1. Trimming cost V 4 bases and J 5 bases; bases outside gene matches: 9. Germline CDR1 SGHRS, CDR2 YFSETQ. The CDR3 is 15 amino acids. The CDR3 here is CASSADRGVGETQYF. The CDR3 region has the DNA TGCGCCAGCAGCGCGGACAGGGGAGTGGGGGAGACCCAGTACTTC.

The V and J genes are TRBV9 and TRBJ2-5; a possible D gene is TRBD1 (6 bases). CDR3 size: 16 residues. CDR1 SGDLS and CDR2 YYNGEE come from the germline V gene. Trimming cost V 0 bases and J 3 bases, with 15 bases left between them. CDR3 residues: CASSVAGHREKETQYF. For the CDR3, the DNA is TGTGCCAGCAGCGTAGCTGGTCACAGGGAAAAAGAGACCCAGTACTTC.

V is TRBV4-2 and J is TRBJ1-1; TRBD1 matches at 7 bases. In germline, CDR1 is LGHNA, CDR2 YNFKEQ. The CDR3 totals 16 residues. V gave up 4 bases and J gave up 0 bases; unmatched junction bases: 8. This CDR3 is CASSLNPDRVNTEAFF. The CDR3, as DNA: TGTGCCAGCAGCCTAAACCCTGACAGGGTGAACACTGAAGCTTTCTTT.

The chain carries TRBV13 and TRBJ2-3, with D possibly TRBD2 on 5 matching bases. The V gene lost 0 bases and the J gene lost 6 bases, with 19 bases spanning the gap. The CDR3 extends over 17 amino acids. Per germline, CDR1 PRHDT and CDR2 FYEKMQ (reference sequence). For the CDR3, the DNA is TGTGCCAGCAGCTTAGGGCCCGGGGATGCTGGGGTGGATACGCAGTATTTT. The encoded protein is CASSLGPGDAGVDTQYF.

This chain joins TRBV7-2 and TRBJ1-1; D call uncertain. V gave up 5 bases and J gave up 1 base, with 17 bases separating them. The CDR3 sequence is 16 residues long. The V gene's germline CDR1 is SGHTA and CDR2 FQGNSA. CDR3 bases: TGTGCCAGCAGCGTAGGGCGGTCGGGTTCGAACACTGAAGCTTTCTTT. Translating it yields CASSVGRSGSNTEAFF.

This chain joins TRBV2 and TRBJ2-5; 9 nucleotides line up with TRBD1. Per germline, CDR1 SNHLY and CDR2 FYNNEI. V lost 8 bases to trimming and J lost 1 base; unmatched junction nucleotides: 5. CDR3 length equals 14 residues. CDR3 sequence: CASARDRAQETQYF. CDR3 bases: TGTGCCAGCGCCCGGGACAGGGCCCAAGAGACCCAGTACTTC.